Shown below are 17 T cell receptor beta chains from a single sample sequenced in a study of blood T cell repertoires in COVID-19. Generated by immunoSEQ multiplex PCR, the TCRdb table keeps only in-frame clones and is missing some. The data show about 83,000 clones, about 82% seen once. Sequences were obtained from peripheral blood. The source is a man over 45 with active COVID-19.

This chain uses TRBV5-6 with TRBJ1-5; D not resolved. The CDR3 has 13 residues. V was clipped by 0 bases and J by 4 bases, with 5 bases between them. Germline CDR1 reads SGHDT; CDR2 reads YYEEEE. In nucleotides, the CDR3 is TGTGCCAGCAGCTTGGAGCTGAATCAGCCCCAGCATTTT. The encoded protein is CASSLELNQPQHF. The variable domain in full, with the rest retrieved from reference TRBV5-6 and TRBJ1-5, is DAGVTQSPTHLIKTRGQQVTLRCSPKSGHDTVSWYQQALGQGPQFIFQYYEEEERQRGNFPDRFSGHQFPNYSSELNVNALLLGDSALYLCASSLELNQPQHFGDGTRLSIL.

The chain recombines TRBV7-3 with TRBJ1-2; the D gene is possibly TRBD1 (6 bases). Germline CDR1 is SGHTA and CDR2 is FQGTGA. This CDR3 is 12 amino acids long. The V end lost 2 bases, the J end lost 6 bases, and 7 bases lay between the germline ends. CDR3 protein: CASSLPGDGYTF. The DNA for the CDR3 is TGTGCCAGCAGCTTACCAGGGGATGGCTACACCTTC. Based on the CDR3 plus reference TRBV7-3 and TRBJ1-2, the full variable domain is GAGVSQTPSNKVTEKGKYVELRCDPISGHTALYWYRQSLGQGPEFLIYFQGTGAADDSGLPNDRFFAVRPEGSVSTLKIQRTERGDSAVYLCASSLPGDGYTFGSGTRLTVV.

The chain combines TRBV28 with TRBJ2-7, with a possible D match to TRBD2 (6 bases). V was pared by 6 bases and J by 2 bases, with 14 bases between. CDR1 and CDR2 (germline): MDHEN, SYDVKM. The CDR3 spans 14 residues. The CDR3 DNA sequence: TGTGCCAGCAGCATGGGGGGAAGAACCTACGAGCAGTACTTC. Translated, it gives CASSMGGRTYEQYF.

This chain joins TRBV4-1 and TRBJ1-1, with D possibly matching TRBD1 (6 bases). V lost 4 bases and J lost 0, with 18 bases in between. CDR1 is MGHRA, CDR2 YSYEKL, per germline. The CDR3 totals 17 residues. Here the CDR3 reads CASSRSTGNIMNTEAFF. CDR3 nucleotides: TGCGCCAGCAGCCGATCTACAGGGAATATAATGAACACTGAAGCTTTCTTT.

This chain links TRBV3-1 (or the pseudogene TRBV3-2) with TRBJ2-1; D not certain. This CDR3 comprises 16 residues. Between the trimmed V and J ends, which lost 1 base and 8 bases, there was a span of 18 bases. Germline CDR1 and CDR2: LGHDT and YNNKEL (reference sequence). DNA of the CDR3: TGTGCCAGCAGCCAAGGGGCCCTTACATTGTCCGATGAGCAGTTCTTC. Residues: CASSQGALTLSDEQFF.

CDR3 nucleotides: TGTGCCAGCAGTGAAGACCCGGGACAGGGTTATAATTCACCCCTCCACTTT. Protein sequence: CASSEDPGQGYNSPLHF. V gene TRBV6-1 combines with J gene TRBJ1-6; 9 nucleotides match TRBD1. V trimming: 1 base; J trimming: 4 bases; junction bases outside the gene matches: 5. The CDR3 consists of 17 residues. Germline values: CDR1 MNHNS, CDR2 SASEGT.

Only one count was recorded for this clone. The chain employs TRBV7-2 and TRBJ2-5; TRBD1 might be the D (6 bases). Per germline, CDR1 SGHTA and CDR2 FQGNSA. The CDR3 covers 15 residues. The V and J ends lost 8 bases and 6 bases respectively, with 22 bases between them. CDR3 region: CASSKIRGMGQTQYF. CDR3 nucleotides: TGTGCCAGCTCTAAGATCAGGGGAATGGGACAGACCCAGTACTTC.

CDR3 residues: CASSLDTSGSREQYF. The CDR3 DNA sequence: TGTGCCAGCAGCTTGGATACTAGCGGGAGTCGCGAGCAGTACTTC. V gene TRBV7-2 combines with J gene TRBJ2-7; TRBD2 agrees at 11 bases. CDR3 length: 15 residues. Germline loops: CDR1 SGHTA, CDR2 FQGNSA. V gave up 3 bases and J gave up 6 bases; unmatched junction bases: 7.

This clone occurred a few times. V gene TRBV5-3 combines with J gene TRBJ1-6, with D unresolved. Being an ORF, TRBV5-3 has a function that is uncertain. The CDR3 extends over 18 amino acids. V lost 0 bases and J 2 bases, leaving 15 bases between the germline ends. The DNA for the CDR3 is TGTGCCAGAAGCTTGGTATTGCCAGAGGCCACCTATAATTCACCCCTCCACTTT. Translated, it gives CARSLVLPEATYNSPLHF.

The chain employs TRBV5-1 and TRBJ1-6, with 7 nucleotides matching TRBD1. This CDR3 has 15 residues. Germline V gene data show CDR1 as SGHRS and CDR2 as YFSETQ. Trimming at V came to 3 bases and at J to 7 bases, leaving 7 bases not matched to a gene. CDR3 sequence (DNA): TGCGCCAGCAGCTCCCAGGGGGGCATGAATTCACCCCTCCACTTT. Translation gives CASSSQGGMNSPLHF.

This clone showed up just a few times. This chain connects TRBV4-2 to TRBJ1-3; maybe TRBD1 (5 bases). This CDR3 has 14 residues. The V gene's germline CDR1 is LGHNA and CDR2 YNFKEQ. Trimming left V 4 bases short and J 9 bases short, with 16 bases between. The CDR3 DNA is TGTGCCAGCAGCCGGCAGGGCCCCCCGGGCACCATATATTTT. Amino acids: CASSRQGPPGTIYF.

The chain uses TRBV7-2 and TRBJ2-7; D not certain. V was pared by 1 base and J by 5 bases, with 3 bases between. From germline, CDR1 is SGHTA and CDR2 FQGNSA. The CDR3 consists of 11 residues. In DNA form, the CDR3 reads TGTGCCAGCAGCTTAGTAGACGAGCAGTACTTC. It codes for CASSLVDEQYF.

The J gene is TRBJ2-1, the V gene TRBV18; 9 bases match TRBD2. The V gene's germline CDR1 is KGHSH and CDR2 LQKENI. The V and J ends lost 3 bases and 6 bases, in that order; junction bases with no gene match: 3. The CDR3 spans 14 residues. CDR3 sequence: CASSPLAGTNEQFF. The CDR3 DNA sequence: TGTGCCAGCTCACCCCTAGCGGGGACCAATGAGCAGTTCTTC.

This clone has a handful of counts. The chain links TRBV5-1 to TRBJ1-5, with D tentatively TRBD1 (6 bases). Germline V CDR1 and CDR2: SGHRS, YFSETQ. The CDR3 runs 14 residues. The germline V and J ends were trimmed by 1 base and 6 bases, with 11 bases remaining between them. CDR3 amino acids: CASSLNGGVQPQHF. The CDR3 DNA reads TGCGCCAGCAGCTTGAATGGGGGCGTTCAGCCCCAGCATTTT.

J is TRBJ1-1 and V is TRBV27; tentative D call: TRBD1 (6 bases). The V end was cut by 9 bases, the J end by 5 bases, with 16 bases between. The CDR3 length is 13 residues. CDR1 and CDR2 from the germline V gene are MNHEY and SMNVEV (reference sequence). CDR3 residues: CASHDTGRTEAFF. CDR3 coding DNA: TGTGCCAGTCATGACACAGGGCGGACTGAAGCTTTCTTT.

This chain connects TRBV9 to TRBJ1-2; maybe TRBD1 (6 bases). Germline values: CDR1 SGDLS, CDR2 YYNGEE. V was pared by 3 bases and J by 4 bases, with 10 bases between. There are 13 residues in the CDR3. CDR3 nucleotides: TGTGCCAGCAGCGCACAGGGAACCTATGGCTACACCTTC. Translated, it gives CASSAQGTYGYTF.

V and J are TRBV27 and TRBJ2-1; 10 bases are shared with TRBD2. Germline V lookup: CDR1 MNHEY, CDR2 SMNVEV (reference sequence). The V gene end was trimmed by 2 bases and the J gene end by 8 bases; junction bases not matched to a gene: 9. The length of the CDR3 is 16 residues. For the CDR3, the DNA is TGTGCCAGCAGTTTACGCCTAGCGGGAGTAGGAGATGAGCAGTTCTTC. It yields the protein CASSLRLAGVGDEQFF.